This entry concerns a single T cell receptor (beta chain). Its antigen is currently unknown. Germline-derived CDR1 and CDR2 are ENHRY and SYGVKD. CDR3 length: 12 amino acids. Trimming removed 0 bases from V and 6 bases from J, with 3 bases in between. The assay was immunoSEQ multiplex PCR, and TCRdb's table has in-frame clones only and misses some. The repertoire holds over 25,000 clones, with roughly 85% as singletons. Naive CD45RA+ and memory CD45RO+ CD4+ or CD8+ T cells were FACS-sorted. This record belongs to a study of regulatory dendritic cells for organ transplantation. Study-wide findings and caveats: Memory CD8+ T cells were the most oligoclonal; naive cells were highly diverse.

Sequenced material: naive CD4+ T cells from blood. Subset in this sample: CD45RA+ naive T cells. The sequence derives from a human donor in good health. The chain combines TRBV10-3 with TRBJ2-1; D remains unclear. CDR3 in DNA: TGTGCCATCAGTGAGTCTCGCAATGAGCAGTTCTTC. The encoded protein is CAISESRNEQFF.